These 11 T cell receptor beta chains came from one sample sequenced in a study of cytomegalovirus exposure and HLA in healthy donors. The PCR employed 60 Vbeta primers together with 13 Jbeta primers. Data came from immunoSEQ multiplex PCR; TCRdb stores just in-frame clones and leaves some out. The repertoire holds roughly 180,000 clones, with around 80% as singletons. Input material: PBMCs. These receptors were taken from a woman aged 30 to 39 in good health and CMV-seropositive.

The genes are TRBV27 and TRBJ2-5, with a possible D match to TRBD1 (6 bases). The CDR3 extends over 15 amino acids. CDR1 is MNHEY, CDR2 SMNVEV, per germline (reference sequence). V shed 3 bases and J shed 2 bases, with 13 bases lying between them. CDR3 nucleotides: TGTGCCAGCAGTTTTGAGGGACACTATCAAGAGACCCAGTACTTC. Its translation is CASSFEGHYQETQYF.

This chain links TRBV9 with TRBJ2-3; D might be TRBD1 (6 bases). CDR3 length: 14 amino acids. Trimming left V 4 bases short and J 2 bases short, with 11 bases between. The V gene's germline CDR1 is SGDLS and CDR2 YYNGEE. CDR3 in amino acids: CASSRTDPTDTQYF. CDR3 coding DNA: TGTGCCAGCAGCCGGACAGATCCCACAGATACGCAGTATTTT.

The chain couples TRBV4-3 to TRBJ2-1; 11 positions match TRBD1. Looked up from germline, CDR1 is LGHNA and CDR2 is YSLEER. This CDR3 comprises 17 residues. V lost 0 bases, J lost 8 bases, and 9 bases stayed unmatched. The CDR3 DNA reads as TGCGCCAGCAGCCAAGATCCCGGGACAGGGGGAAACTATGAGCAGTTCTTC. Encoded protein: CASSQDPGTGGNYEQFF.

The J gene is TRBJ1-5, the V gene TRBV6-1; D unresolved. The CDR3 contains 11 residues. Germline V CDR1 and CDR2: MNHNS, SASEGT. Trimming took off 5 bases at V and 4 bases at J, with 3 bases between the two ends. As DNA, the CDR3 is TGTGCCAGCAGTCAGAATCAGCCCCAGCATTTT. Protein sequence: CASSQNQPQHF.

The genes are TRBV27 and TRBJ1-6; the match to TRBD1 covers 10 bases. The CDR3 loop spans 16 amino acids. Trimming at V came to 1 base and at J to 4 bases, leaving 1 base not matched to a gene. Germline V CDR1 and CDR2: MNHEY, SMNVEV (reference sequence). DNA of the CDR3: TGTGCCAGCAGTTTATGGACAGGGGGTTATAATTCACCCCTCCACTTT. Protein sequence: CASSLWTGGYNSPLHF.

This clone came up a few times. The CDR3 DNA follows: TGTGCCAGCAGCCAGAAGATGAACACTGAAGCTTTCTTT. This sequence encodes CASSQKMNTEAFF. The genes are TRBV7-6 and TRBJ1-1, with D uncertain. In germline, CDR1 is SGHVS, CDR2 FNYEAQ. This CDR3 spans 13 amino acids. The V end lost 5 bases, the J end lost 0 bases, and 7 bases lay between the germline ends.

The CDR3 nucleotides are TGCGCCAGCAGCTTGGTACAGGGGGAAGGAGGCTACACCTTC. Protein: CASSLVQGEGGYTF. V and J are TRBV5-1 and TRBJ1-2; 8 nucleotides align to TRBD1. The V gene end was trimmed by 0 bases and the J gene end by 8 bases; junction bases not matched to a gene: 6. Per the germline V gene, CDR1 is SGHRS and CDR2 is YFSETQ. The CDR3 extends over 14 amino acids.

The J gene is TRBJ2-7, the V gene TRBV11-3, with TRBD1 identical over 7 bases. V shed 0 bases and J 0 bases; nucleotides not matched to a gene: 5. Germline CDR1 SGHNT, CDR2 YENEEA. This CDR3 is built from 16 residues. The CDR3 loop reads CASSLDWAGGSYEQYF. The CDR3 nucleotides read TGTGCCAGCAGCTTAGATTGGGCAGGGGGCTCCTACGAGCAGTACTTC.

This clone was observed a few times. The CDR3 protein is CASSFGLTLGNEQFF. As DNA, the CDR3 is TGTGCCAGCAGCTTCGGACTTACCCTAGGGAATGAGCAGTTCTTC. The V and J genes are TRBV5-6 and TRBJ2-1; possible D gene TRBD2, 5 bases. Germline CDR1 and CDR2: SGHDT and YYEEEE. This CDR3 contains 15 residues. Deletions cut 2 bases from V and 7 bases from J, with 16 bases between.

The CDR3 here is CASSQHDRIQETQYF. In nucleotides, the CDR3 is TGCGCCAGCAGCCAGCACGACAGGATACAAGAGACCCAGTACTTC. V and J are TRBV4-3 and TRBJ2-5; possible D gene TRBD1, 6 bases. From germline, CDR1 is LGHNA and CDR2 YSLEER. This CDR3 region has 15 residues. V gave up 3 bases and J gave up 2 bases, with 13 bases separating them.

The CDR3 DNA reads TGTGCCAGCAGCCCCGCGGGGGGGGAGACCCAGTACTTC. Translated, it gives CASSPAGGETQYF. The rearrangement uses TRBV7-2 and TRBJ2-5, with 9 bases that match TRBD2. V dropped 5 bases and J dropped 5; count of bases not matched to a gene: 3. There are 13 residues in the CDR3. Germline assignment: CDR1 SGHTA and CDR2 FQGNSA.